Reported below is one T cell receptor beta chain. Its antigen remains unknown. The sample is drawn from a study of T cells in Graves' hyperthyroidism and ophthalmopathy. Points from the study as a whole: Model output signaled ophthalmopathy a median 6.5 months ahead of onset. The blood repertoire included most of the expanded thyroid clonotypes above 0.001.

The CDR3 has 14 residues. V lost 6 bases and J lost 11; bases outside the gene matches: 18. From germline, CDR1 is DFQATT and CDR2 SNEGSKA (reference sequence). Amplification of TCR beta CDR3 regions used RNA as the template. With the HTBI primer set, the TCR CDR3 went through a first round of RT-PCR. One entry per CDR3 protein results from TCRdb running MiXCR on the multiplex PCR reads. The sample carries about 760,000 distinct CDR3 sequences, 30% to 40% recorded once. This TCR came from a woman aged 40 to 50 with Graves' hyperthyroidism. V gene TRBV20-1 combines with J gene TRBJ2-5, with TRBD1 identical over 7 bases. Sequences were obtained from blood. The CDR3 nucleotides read TGCAGTGCCCGGGACAGCGGCGGCACAGATACGCAGTACTTC. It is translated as CSARDSGGTDTQYF.